This T cell receptor (beta chain) was sequenced for a study of sequential checkpoint blockade in melanoma (dated by TCRdb to between 2018 and 2020). Notes on the research overall: Using 1:1 randomization, the trial assigned patients either to first-line nivolumab followed by ipilimumab (arm A) or to ipilimumab followed by nivolumab (arm B). DNA from 75 to 95 pretreatment melanoma tumor samples underwent TCRbeta immunosequencing. Maintenance nivolumab came after both trial sequences. For about two dozen patients, matched tumor biopsies were obtained before treatment and at week 13, following single-agent nivolumab (arm A) or ipilimumab (arm B). The same lesion was the source of about 80% of the matched pre- and post-treatment tumor biopsy pairs.

CDR1 and CDR2, looked up from the germline V gene (reference sequence), are LNHDA and SQIVND. From its cysteine to its phenylalanine, the CDR3 spans 13 amino acids. The kept DNA is CDR3 alone, 39 bases in frame from the first base. The trim is 3 bases for V and 4 bases for J, with a gap of 7 bases between the germline ends. The sample's treatment or condition label, in plain terms: randomized to nivolumab then ipilimumab (arm A) or the reverse (arm B). None of the patients in the trial had previously been given DNA-damaging chemotherapy. Samples came from patients with melanoma in CheckMate 064, a randomized, open-label phase II trial of sequential checkpoint blockade. Genomic DNA from formalin-fixed paraffin-embedded (FFPE) tissue samples served as the input for tumor TCR sequencing. TCRbeta CDR3 regions were immunosequenced from genomic DNA with the immunoSEQ Assay. Prior to high-throughput sequencing, genomic DNA was amplified by bias-controlled multiplex PCR. In the authors' own workflow: To quantify the absolute abundance of each unique TCRbeta CDR3 region, the sequences were collapsed and filtered. Clonality, defined as 1 minus Pielou's evenness, was calculated using productive rearrangements only. Tumor T-cell fraction was calculated by normalizing TCRbeta template counts to usable DNA, which was estimated from several housekeeping genes. Clones with significantly greater frequencies in on-treatment versus baseline samples were identified using a previously published method. What TCRdb holds here is the immuneACCESS table cut down to in-frame rearrangements. Part of the clones is not present; checked against another copy, under half of the missing clones reflect an unresolved V gene, and the others are unexplained. V, J and clone size are taken as reported in that table, and D and trimming were inferred from the DNA itself. Counted in this sample were approximately 6,100 clones; roughly a fifth of them appeared once. The top ten clones comprise over 8.5% of the sample.

Results and caveats for the whole study, not just this receptor: PD-L1 staining and CD8+ T-cell counts correlated with tumor T-cell fraction and clonality, whereas mutational load did not. Within-arm analyses of tumor T-cell fraction were constrained by small sample sizes and reduced statistical power. In the nivolumab-first arm (arm A), pretreatment tumor TIL clonality was associated with response (P = .04). Validation of the response-prediction model combining TCR metrics and mutation burden is needed in larger, independent patient cohorts. Achieving clinical benefit was about 30 times more likely for patients whose tumor T-cell fraction and clonality increased by week 13.

Regarding this clone: Its cognate antigen has yet to be identified. Qualities for individual bases were not recorded, and no much larger clone is one base off. This sample also contains other DNA sequences that code for the same CDR3.

The chain joins TRBV19 to TRBJ2-1; too little of a D gene remains to name it. Sequences were derived from tumor tissue (inferred from file names), sampled from a patient given nivolumab and ipilimumab in sequence. The clonotype originates from a human donor with melanoma. CDR3 region: CASSIQLYNEQFF. The DNA sequence is given as TGTGCCAGTAGTATTCAACTTTACAATGAGCAGTTCTTC.